This T cell receptor beta chain was identified in a study of blood T cells in healthy people across ages. The CDR3 covers 16 residues. Germline V lookup: CDR1 MDHEN, CDR2 SYDVKM. The ends lost 5 bases at V and 4 bases at J; junction bases unmatched: 5. The use of a sample-barcoded 5' primer and a J-beta primer mix characterized a second PCR of 7 to 11 cycles. The yield of each sample was at least 2.5 million CDR3-containing paired-end reads. In TCRdb, the 5' RACE reads were re-called with MiXCR into one record per CDR3 protein. The sample consists of about 670,000 distinct CDR3 sequences, 45% to 60% of them appearing once. This clonotype showed up just a few times.

This TCR came from a woman of 80 years or more in good health. V is TRBV28 and J is TRBJ2-1, with 13 bases identical to TRBD2. Specimen: blood. The chain's CDR3 is CASSPGTSGAYNEQFF. The CDR3 nucleotides read TGTGCCAGCAGTCCGGGGACTAGCGGGGCTTACAATGAGCAGTTCTTC. The whole variable domain, filled in from reference TRBV28 and TRBJ2-1, reads DVKVTQSSRYLVKRTGEKVFLECVQDMDHENMFWYRQDPGLGLRLIYFSYDVKMKEKGDIPEGYSVSREKKERFSLILESASTNQTSMYLCASSPGTSGAYNEQFFGPGTRLTVL.